These T cell receptor beta chains were read from a single sample in a study of T cell responses to AZD1222 COVID-19 vaccine. Using immunoSEQ multiplex PCR, the repertoire was profiled, and TCRdb retains in-frame clones only, with some absent. There are some 150,000 clones in the sample; about 88% occur only once, and less than 3.5% lies in the top ten. Sample: peripheral blood, taken on day 0 of AZD1222 vaccination. These receptors were taken from an adult in good health. Both conserved end residues are part of each CDR3. The D gene is left open where the match is weak. Some rows have no size entry. The others give once, few or many, or a class for an expanded clone.

NA,TRBJ1-1,TRBV19,NA,CASSIVAGSEAFF,TGTGCCAGTAGTATAGTGGCAGGCTCTGAAGCTTTCTTT
NA,TRBJ1-5,TRBV19,NA,CASRTRTNQPQHF,TGTGCCAGTAGGACCAGGACGAATCAGCCCCAGCATTTT
NA,TRBJ2-3,TRBV21-1,NA,CASSKGARSYNNTDTQYF,TGTGCCAGCAGCAAAGGGGCGCGGAGCTACAACAACACAGATACGCAGTATTTT
NA,TRBJ2-7,TRBV6-2/TRBV6-3,NA,CASSFLQGTVSYEQYF,TGTGCCAGCAGTTTCCTACAGGGCACCGTTTCCTACGAGCAGTACTTC
NA,TRBJ1-2,TRBV3-1/TRBV3-2,NA,CASSQPPGLAGGRYYGYTF,TGTGCCAGCAGCCAACCCCCGGGACTAGCGGGGGGGCGATACTATGGCTACACCTTC
NA,TRBJ1-6,TRBV19,NA,CASVERGNSPLHF,TGTGCCAGTGTGGAACGGGGAAATTCACCCCTCCACTTT
TRBD2,TRBJ2-4,TRBV5-1,once,CASSLNGGNKNIQYF,TGCGCCAGCAGCTTAAACGGGGGGAACAAAAACATTCAGTACTTC
NA,TRBJ2-7,TRBV25-1,NA,CASGGGTVSSHEQYF,TGTGCCAGCGGGGGGGGGACAGTTTCATCCCACGAGCAGTACTTC
TRBD2,TRBJ2-1,TRBV27,NA,CASSLPAGGKNEQFF,TGTGCCAGCAGTTTACCAGCGGGGGGCAAAAATGAGCAGTTCTTC
NA,TRBJ2-1,TRBV15,NA,CATSRDLTRGAGYNEQFF,TGTGCCACCAGCAGAGATCTTACCCGGGGAGCCGGCTACAATGAGCAGTTCTTC
NA,TRBJ1-1,TRBV18,NA,CASTSGEKTEAFF,TGTGCCAGCACCAGTGGGGAAAAGACTGAAGCTTTCTTT
TRBD1,TRBJ1-2,TRBV12-3/TRBV12-4,NA,CASSLNRGYGYTF,TGTGCCAGCAGTTTAAACAGGGGCTATGGCTACACCTTC
NA,TRBJ1-3,TRBV7-9,NA,CASTRTADSGNTIYF,TGTGCCAGCACCCGGACAGCCGACTCTGGAAACACCATATATTTT
NA,TRBJ2-7,TRBV7-2,NA,CASSLVQGPALYEQYF,TGTGCCAGCAGCTTGGTACAGGGACCCGCCCTCTACGAGCAGTACTTC
NA,TRBJ1-2,TRBV2,NA,CASSEPTALGYTF,TGTGCCAGCAGTGAACCGACGGCGCTCGGCTACACCTTC
NA,TRBJ1-3,TRBV28,NA,CASLRSRVEGNTIYF,TGTGCCAGCCTTCGGAGTAGGGTAGAGGGAAACACCATATATTTT
NA,TRBJ2-1,TRBV7-2,NA,CASSFDGPKQFF,TGTGCCAGCAGCTTCGACGGGCCGAAGCAGTTCTTC
TRBD2,TRBJ2-1,TRBV5-1,once,CASSSLAGAVYNEQFF,TGCGCCAGCAGCTCACTAGCGGGGGCCGTATACAATGAGCAGTTCTTC
NA,TRBJ1-2,TRBV4-3,NA,CASSQEARDDYGYTF,TGCGCCAGCAGCCAAGAGGCCAGGGATGACTATGGCTACACCTTC
NA,TRBJ2-7,TRBV28,NA,CASSPGGYEQYF,TGTGCCAGCAGCCCCGGAGGCTACGAGCAGTACTTC
NA,TRBJ1-5,TRBV2,NA,CASSEDDYSNQPQHF,TGTGCCAGCAGTGAGGACGATTATAGCAATCAGCCCCAGCATTTT
TRBD1,TRBJ1-5,TRBV6-2/TRBV6-3,once,CASSRGQSPNQPQHF,TGTGCCAGCAGTCGGGGACAGAGCCCTAATCAGCCCCAGCATTTT
NA,TRBJ1-3,TRBV28,NA,CASSLRSGTINTIYF,TGTGCCAGCAGCCTCCGTTCCGGGACGATAAACACCATATATTTT
TRBD1,TRBJ2-7,TRBV29-1,NA,CSAGTDKSYEQYF,TGCAGCGCCGGGACAGACAAATCCTACGAGCAGTACTTC
NA,TRBJ1-1,TRBV28,NA,CASSFQRGGSEAFF,TGTGCCAGCAGTTTTCAAAGGGGCGGGTCTGAAGCTTTCTTT
TRBD1,TRBJ2-7,TRBV5-1,NA,CASDLGQGIAEQYF,TGCGCCAGCGATTTGGGACAGGGTATAGCCGAGCAGTACTTC
NA,TRBJ1-2,TRBV5-8,NA,CASSPPLQHFYGYTF,TGTGCCAGCAGCCCCCCTTTACAGCATTTCTATGGCTACACCTTC
TRBD1,TRBJ2-1,TRBV7-9,NA,CASSTRDRDSNSEQFF,TGTGCCAGCAGCACCCGGGACAGGGATTCAAATAGTGAGCAGTTCTTC
NA,TRBJ1-2,TRBV4-1,NA,CASSQGGAGYTF,TGCGCCAGCAGCCAAGGAGGGGCCGGCTACACCTTC
TRBD2,TRBJ2-1,TRBV5-4,few,CASATSGGVSYNEQFF,TGTGCCTCCGCCACTAGCGGGGGGGTCTCCTACAATGAGCAGTTCTTC
TRBD1,TRBJ1-4,TRBV9,NA,CASSPRDRVNEKLFF,TGTGCCAGCAGCCCGCGGGACAGGGTAAATGAAAAACTGTTTTTT
NA,TRBJ1-2,TRBV6-1,NA,CASSEGDWYGYTF,TGTGCCAGCAGTGAAGGGGACTGGTATGGCTACACCTTC
NA,TRBJ2-7,TRBV11-2,NA,CASSNRGWEQYF,TGTGCCAGCAGCAACCGGGGGTGGGAGCAGTACTTC
NA,TRBJ1-2,TRBV4-1,NA,CASSQTTGTDALYGYTF,TGCGCCAGCAGCCAAACGACCGGGACGGACGCCCTCTATGGCTACACCTTC
TRBD1,TRBJ2-7,TRBV7-2,NA,CASSLEGGVHEQYF,TGTGCCAGCAGCTTAGAAGGGGGCGTTCACGAGCAGTACTTC
NA,TRBJ2-2,TRBV2,NA,CASSVALGTGELFF,TGTGCCAGCAGTGTAGCTTTGGGGACCGGGGAGCTGTTTTTT
NA,TRBJ1-1,TRBV5-1,NA,CASTSLDGNTEAFF,TGCGCCAGCACCTCCCTCGATGGTAACACTGAAGCTTTCTTT
NA,TRBJ2-1,TRBV9,NA,CASSVEPGRGNEQFF,TGTGCCAGCAGCGTAGAACCAGGGAGGGGGAATGAGCAGTTCTTC
NA,TRBJ1-5,TRBV6-5,NA,CASNPGRATNQPQHF,TGTGCCAGCAATCCGGGCAGGGCCACAAATCAGCCCCAGCATTTT
TRBD1,TRBJ2-1,TRBV7-8,NA,CASSLLGQDEQFF,TGTGCCAGCAGCTTACTGGGACAGGATGAGCAGTTCTTC
NA,TRBJ1-4,TRBV2,NA,CASTRTINEKLFF,TGTGCCAGCACCAGGACGATTAATGAAAAACTGTTTTTT